Listed below are T cell receptor beta chains from one sample, sequenced in a study of shared clonotypes between healthy human individuals. TCRdb's table, derived via immunoSEQ multiplex PCR, lists solely in-frame clones and lacks some. Among about 980,000 clones listed, over 75% were seen once. The source material was memory CD4+ T cells sorted from blood. These receptors were taken from a man aged 18 to 29 in good health. Each CDR3 is given with its conserved first and last residue. D genes are given only for firm matches. Not every row has a clone size; where given, it reads once, few, many or a size class.

v_gene	abundance	d_gene	j_gene	CDR3aa	CDR3nt
TRBV29-1	-	TRBD1	TRBJ1-3	CSVRTGTGNTIYF	TGCAGCGTCCGGACAGGGACTGGAAACACCATATATTTT
TRBV14	few	-	TRBJ1-2	CASSQEFNYGYTF	TGTGCCAGCAGCCAAGAGTTTAACTATGGCTACACCTTC
TRBV5-1	-	TRBD2	TRBJ2-2	CASSPRTSGNTGELFF	TGCGCCAGCAGCCCAAGGACTAGCGGGAACACCGGGGAGCTGTTTTTT
TRBV5-3	-	-	TRBJ1-2	CASSSQGENGYTF	TGTGCCAGCAGCTCCCAGGGAGAGAACGGCTACACCTTC
TRBV5-1	-	-	TRBJ1-6	CASSRNRDSPLHF	TGCGCCAGCAGCCGAAACAGGGACTCACCCCTCCACTTT
TRBV12-5	many	TRBD2	TRBJ2-7	CASGGGSYEQYF	TGTGCTAGTGGTGGCGGGAGTTACGAGCAGTACTTC
TRBV7-9	-	TRBD2	TRBJ2-5	CASSVRLANQETQYF	TGTGCCAGCAGCGTTAGACTAGCGAATCAAGAGACCCAGTACTTC
TRBV28	-	-	TRBJ1-2	CASSSQRSGYTF	TGTGCCAGCAGTTCGCAGAGGTCTGGCTACACCTTC
TRBV9	-	-	TRBJ2-2	CASSVGVVNTGELFF	TGTGCCAGCAGCGTAGGGGTAGTTAACACCGGGGAGCTGTTTTTT
TRBV6-6	-	-	TRBJ1-1	CASNNPNGGVAEAFF	TGTGCCAGCAACAACCCAAACGGCGGCGTCGCTGAAGCTTTCTTT
TRBV11-2	-	TRBD2	TRBJ2-3	CASSLGGSGGTDTQYF	TGTGCCAGCAGCTTAGGTGGTAGCGGGGGAACAGATACGCAGTATTTT
TRBV11-2	few	-	TRBJ2-2	CASSPTRRDTGELFF	TGTGCCAGCAGTCCTACACGGCGGGACACCGGGGAGCTGTTTTTT
TRBV9	-	-	TRBJ2-2	CASSVLGTGELFF	TGTGCCAGCAGCGTACTCGGTACCGGGGAGCTGTTTTTT
TRBV6-1	-	TRBD1	TRBJ1-5	CASSEKGGVQQPQHF	TGTGCCAGCAGTGAAAAAGGGGGCGTGCAGCAGCCCCAGCATTTT
TRBV25-1	-	-	TRBJ2-5	CASSEFNGWGETQYF	TGTGCCAGCAGTGAATTCAACGGATGGGGAGAGACCCAGTACTTC
TRBV10-3	-	-	TRBJ1-2	CAISDRLGDYGYTF	TGTGCCATCAGTGACCGCCTGGGAGACTATGGCTACACCTTC
TRBV9	once	-	TRBJ1-4	CASSVGQSFTTNEKLFF	TGTGCCAGCAGCGTGGGGCAAAGTTTCACAACTAATGAAAAACTGTTTTTT
TRBV9	-	TRBD1	TRBJ2-5	CASSVTGVETQYF	TGTGCCAGCAGCGTAACAGGGGTGGAGACCCAGTACTTC
TRBV28	once	TRBD1	TRBJ2-7	CASNPTGLMIYEQYF	TGTGCCAGCAACCCGACAGGGTTAATGATCTACGAGCAGTACTTC
TRBV7-2	-	TRBD1	TRBJ2-5	CASSKRGTGQETQYF	TGTGCCAGCAGCAAAAGGGGGACAGGTCAAGAGACCCAGTACTTC
TRBV7-2	-	-	TRBJ2-3	CASSLGGSGKYTDTQYF	TGTGCCAGCAGCTTAGGCGGGTCGGGGAAATACACAGATACGCAGTATTTT
TRBV7-2	-	-	TRBJ2-3	CASSPTRATDTQYF	TGTGCCAGCAGCCCAACACGGGCCACAGATACGCAGTATTTT
TRBV10-3	few	TRBD2	TRBJ2-7	CAISESGGSTYEQYF	TGTGCCATCAGTGAGAGCGGGGGCTCTACCTACGAGCAGTACTTC
TRBV7-9	many	-	TRBJ2-1	CASSPGRGFFISSYNEQFF	TGTGCCAGCAGCCCAGGTCGGGGATTCTTTATTAGCTCCTACAATGAGCAGTTCTTC
TRBV6-1	-	TRBD1	TRBJ1-4	CASSDRGGEKLFF	TGTGCCAGCAGCGACAGGGGTGGTGAAAAACTGTTTTTT
TRBV30	once	-	TRBJ2-1	CAWSHGNEQFF	TGTGCCTGGAGCCATGGCAATGAGCAGTTCTTC
TRBV7-9	-	TRBD1	TRBJ1-1	CASSAGQGWNTEAFF	TGTGCCAGCAGCGCGGGACAGGGATGGAACACTGAAGCTTTCTTT
TRBV7-2	many	-	TRBJ1-4	CASSLARATNEKLFF	TGTGCCAGCAGCTTAGCCAGGGCAACTAATGAAAAACTGTTTTTT
TRBV10-2	once	TRBD1	TRBJ1-5	CAIGTGQGQPQHF	TGCGCCATCGGGACAGGGCAAGGGCAGCCCCAGCATTTT
TRBV19	-	-	TRBJ2-7	CASSMEVGISSYEQYF	TGTGCCAGTAGTATGGAGGTCGGGATTAGCTCCTACGAGCAGTACTTC
TRBV12-5	-	-	TRBJ2-7	CAGGLYSYEQYF	TGTGCTGGGGGACTGTACTCCTACGAGCAGTACTTC
TRBV5-1	-	-	TRBJ2-1	CASSPGQSSYNEQFF	TGCGCCAGCAGCCCAGGACAGAGCTCCTACAATGAGCAGTTCTTC
TRBV19	-	-	TRBJ2-1	CASTTSSRDGKFF	TGTGCCAGTACCACCTCTTCGAGGGACGGGAAGTTCTTC
TRBV2	-	TRBD1	TRBJ2-7	CASRQDRGIPYEQYF	TGTGCCAGCAGGCAAGACAGGGGGATCCCCTACGAGCAGTACTTC
TRBV27	-	-	TRBJ2-6	CASSSSGTTGANVLTF	TGTGCCAGCAGTTCTTCCGGGACAACTGGGGCCAACGTCCTGACTTTC
TRBV30	-	TRBD1	TRBJ1-6	CAWSAGTGGSPLHF	TGTGCCTGGAGTGCCGGGACAGGGGGGTCACCCCTCCACTTT
TRBV10-3	-	-	TRBJ2-5	CAISAGTKETQYF	TGTGCCATCAGTGCCGGGACCAAAGAGACCCAGTACTTC
TRBV28	-	TRBD1	TRBJ2-7	CASSFLPGQVSYEQYF	TGTGCCAGCAGTTTTTTACCGGGACAGGTCTCCTACGAGCAGTACTTC
TRBV28	-	TRBD1	TRBJ1-2	CASRGQGATVYGYTF	TGTGCCAGCAGAGGACAGGGGGCGACGGTCTATGGCTACACCTTC
TRBV6-5	-	-	TRBJ2-1	CASTSLAGYNEQFF	TGTGCCAGCACAAGTTTGGCAGGGTACAATGAGCAGTTCTTC
TRBV28	-	TRBD1	TRBJ1-2	CASSLSGRDRGVGYTF	TGTGCCAGCAGTTTATCGGGACGGGACAGGGGTGTTGGCTACACCTTC
TRBV11-1	-	-	TRBJ2-7	CASSPADVGLDEQYF	TGTGCCAGCAGCCCGGCGGACGTGGGATTGGACGAGCAGTACTTC
TRBV23-1	-	-	TRBJ1-4	CASSRRTVNEKLFF	TGCGCCAGCAGTCGGCGGACAGTTAATGAAAAACTGTTTTTT
TRBV5-1	-	-	TRBJ1-2	CASKAELFTVLSYTF	TGCGCCAGCAAGGCCGAACTCTTCACCGTGTTATCCTACACCTTC
TRBV19	many	TRBD1	TRBJ2-5	CASSTGTGLDQYF	TGTGCCAGTAGTACCGGGACAGGGTTGGACCAGTACTTC
TRBV6-5	-	TRBD1	TRBJ1-1	CASSSQGVNTEAFF	TGTGCCAGCAGTTCACAGGGGGTGAACACTGAAGCTTTCTTT
TRBV7-2	-	TRBD2	TRBJ2-2	CASTRGGRTGELFF	TGTGCCAGCACGCGGGGGGGCCGCACCGGGGAGCTGTTTTTT
TRBV7-2	-	-	TRBJ2-7	CASSRPGVETYEQYF	TGTGCCAGCAGCCGACCCGGGGTGGAAACCTACGAGCAGTACTTC
TRBV6-5	-	TRBD1	TRBJ2-3	CASRNQGAGTDTQYF	TGTGCCAGCAGAAACCAGGGGGCAGGCACAGATACGCAGTATTTT
TRBV5-1	-	-	TRBJ1-3	CASSQNREGNTIYF	TGCGCCAGCAGCCAAAACCGGGAGGGAAACACCATATATTTT
TRBV18	-	TRBD2	TRBJ2-1	CASSSLAGGFNEQFF	TGTGCCAGCTCATCGCTAGCGGGGGGTTTCAATGAGCAGTTCTTC
TRBV7-2	-	TRBD2	TRBJ2-7	CASSLGLAGTEQYF	TGTGCCAGCAGCTTAGGGCTAGCGGGGACCGAGCAGTACTTC
TRBV9	-	-	TRBJ1-1	CASSVLGGNTEAFF	TGTGCCAGCAGCGTTCTAGGGGGGAACACTGAAGCTTTCTTT
TRBV10-3	-	-	TRBJ2-7	CAISGTPREGQYF	TGTGCCATCAGTGGGACCCCCCGTGAAGGTCAGTACTTC
TRBV6-5	-	-	TRBJ2-5	CASSYSGQAPQETQYF	TGTGCCAGCAGTTACTCGGGGCAGGCGCCACAAGAGACCCAGTACTTC
TRBV5-5	-	-	TRBJ2-6	CASSFIVGQSSGANVLTF	TGTGCCAGCAGCTTTATTGTTGGACAGTCCTCTGGGGCCAACGTCCTGACTTTC
TRBV10-1	-	-	TRBJ2-2	CASSPARGAGGELFF	TGCGCCAGCAGTCCTGCTAGGGGAGCTGGCGGGGAGCTGTTTTTT
TRBV5-4	many	TRBD2	TRBJ2-1	CASSKGTSGRAYNEQFF	TGTGCCAGCAGCAAAGGGACTAGCGGGAGGGCCTACAATGAGCAGTTCTTC
TRBV6-6	-	-	TRBJ1-5	CASSYGQTNQPQHF	TGTGCCAGCAGTTACGGACAGACCAATCAGCCCCAGCATTTT
TRBV9	-	-	TRBJ2-2	CASSSHRFTGELFF	TGTGCCAGCAGCTCCCATCGTTTTACCGGGGAGCTGTTTTTT